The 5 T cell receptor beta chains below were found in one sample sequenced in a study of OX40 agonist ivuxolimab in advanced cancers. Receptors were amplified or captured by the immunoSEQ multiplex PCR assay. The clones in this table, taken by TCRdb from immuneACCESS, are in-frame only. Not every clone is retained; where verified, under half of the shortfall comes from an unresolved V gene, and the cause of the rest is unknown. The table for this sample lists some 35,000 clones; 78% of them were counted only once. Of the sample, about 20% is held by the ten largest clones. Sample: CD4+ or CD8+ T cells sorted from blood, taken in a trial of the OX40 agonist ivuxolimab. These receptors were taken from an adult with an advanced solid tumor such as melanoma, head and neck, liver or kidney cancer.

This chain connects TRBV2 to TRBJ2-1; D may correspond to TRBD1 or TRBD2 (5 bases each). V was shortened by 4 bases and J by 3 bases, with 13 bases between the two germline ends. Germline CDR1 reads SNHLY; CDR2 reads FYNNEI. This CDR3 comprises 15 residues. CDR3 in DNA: TGTGCCAGCAGTGTAGGGGACCTCGGCTACAATGAGCAGTTCTTC. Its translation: CASSVGDLGYNEQFF.

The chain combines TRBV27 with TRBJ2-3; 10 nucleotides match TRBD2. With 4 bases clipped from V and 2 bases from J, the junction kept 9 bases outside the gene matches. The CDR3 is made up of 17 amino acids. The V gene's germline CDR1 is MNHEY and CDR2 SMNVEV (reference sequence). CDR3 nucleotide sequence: TGTGCCAGCAGTTCTCACGGACTAGCGGAGATCACAGATACGCAGTATTTT. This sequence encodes CASSSHGLAEITDTQYF.

CDR3 DNA sequence: TGTGCCAGCAGCGAGCACGGACAGGGGGCCACTAATGAAAAACTGTTTTTT. Protein: CASSEHGQGATNEKLFF. The chain recombines TRBV9 with TRBJ1-4, with 11 bases lining up with TRBD1. This CDR3 is 17 amino acids long. Germline loops: CDR1 SGDLS, CDR2 YYNGEE. V was clipped by 3 bases and J by 2 bases; unmatched bases: 6.

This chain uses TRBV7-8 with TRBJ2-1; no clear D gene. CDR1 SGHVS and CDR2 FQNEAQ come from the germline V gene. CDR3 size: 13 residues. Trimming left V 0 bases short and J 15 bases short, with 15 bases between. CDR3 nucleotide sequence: TGTGCCAGCAGCTTAGCGAACGGTCCTAGAGGGTTCTTC. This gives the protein CASSLANGPRGFF.

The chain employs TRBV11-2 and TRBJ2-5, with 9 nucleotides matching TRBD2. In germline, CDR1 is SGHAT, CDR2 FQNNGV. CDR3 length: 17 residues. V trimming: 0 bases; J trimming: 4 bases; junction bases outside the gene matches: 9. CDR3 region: CASSLDSAGGRGETQYF. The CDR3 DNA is TGTGCCAGCAGCTTAGATTCCGCGGGGGGGCGAGGAGAGACCCAGTACTTC. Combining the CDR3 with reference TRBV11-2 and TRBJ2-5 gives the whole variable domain EAGVAQSPRYKIIEKRQSVAFWCNPISGHATLYWYQQILGQGPKLLIQFQNNGVVDDSQLPKDRFSAERLKGVDSTLKIQPAKLEDSAVYLCASSLDSAGGRGETQYFGPGTRLLVL.